The T cell receptor (beta chain) under discussion was sequenced for a study of T cell responses to AZD1222 COVID-19 vaccine. Trimming shortened V by 0 bases and J by 5 bases, and 17 bases separated the two germline ends. The CDR3 loop spans 17 amino acids. Germline-derived CDR1 and CDR2 are LGHDT and YNNKEL (reference sequence). This table comes from immunoSEQ multiplex PCR, and its TCRdb copy is limited to in-frame clones, with some not included. The sample holds approximately 120,000 clones, about nine tenths seen once. The chain couples TRBV3-1 (or the pseudogene TRBV3-2) to TRBJ1-3; D gene uncertain. The sample was peripheral blood, taken on day 0 of AZD1222 vaccination. The source of this sequence is an adult in good health. The CDR3 nucleotides read TGTGCCAGCAGCCAAGATTTGGTTGGGAGGATCCGAAACACCATATATTTT. This encodes CASSQDLVGRIRNTIYF.